This T cell receptor (beta chain) comes out of a study of T cell responses to AZD1222 COVID-19 vaccine listed by TCRdb under 2021. For the study in its entirety: Because spike-specific TCR depth and breadth did not differ between the two schedules, AZD1222 recipients who got a second dose at roughly 4 weeks were pooled with those who got a second dose at roughly 12 weeks. A total of about 230 trial participants underwent TCR sequencing, of whom 207 received two doses of AZD1222 and around 25 received two doses of the MenACWY control vaccine. Trial participants were enrolled into age subgroups of 18-55, 56-69 and 70-plus years, which contained around 150, 29 and 61 TCR-sequenced participants, respectively. Results the study describes overall, beyond this receptor: After two AZD1222 doses, both the breadth and the depth of spike-specific TCRs were significantly higher than at day 0 and than in MenACWY recipients. Because no samples from the day 14 peak response were available, repertoires could be characterized only after the peak T cell response. Nearly half of unique spike-specific TCRs reportedly recognized epitopes outside regions mutated in the B.1.351 and B.1.1.7 variants. Conclusions about previously exposed vaccinees are limited, since just a handful of AZD1222 recipients were seropositive for SARS-CoV-2 at baseline. The whole spike protein was spanned by vaccine-associated CD4 TCRs, and dominant responses were seen in regions 160-218 and 743-854. In the small 56-69-year group, the increase in depth fell short of significance, most likely because of low power. Participants were mostly white British and included more females than males, and it was suggested by the authors that clonal diversity may have been underestimated.

The sample's time point label, decoded: baseline before first vaccination. The vaccinee samples were drawn from two UK trials, COV001 and COV002, one of which was a single-blind randomized controlled phase 2/3 trial testing AZD1222 (ChAdOx1 nCoV-19) in healthy adults. For TCRbeta chain sequencing, PBMC samples were collected from trial participants at day 0 and at day 28 after the second dose. CDR1 and CDR2 are drawn from the germline V gene: ENHRY, SYGVKD. Taken from cysteine to phenylalanine, the CDR3 has 16 residues. Here the CDR3 DNA is all that survives: 48 bases in frame from base 1. V is cut back by 4 bases and J by 1 base, with 5 bases in the junction unmatched. Note on this clone: Its antigen specificity is not known. Per-base qualities were not stored, and no clone one base away is much larger.

The CDR3 regions of human TCRbeta chains were analyzed by immunosequencing. In the authors' own workflow: Repertoire TCRs were matched against a reference library of SARS-CoV-2-specific TCRs generated with the MIRA antigen-specificity platform. Breadth was defined as the fraction of unique TCRs that were SARS-CoV-2-associated, and depth was defined as the fraction of total T cells that were SARS-CoV-2-associated. Each spike-specific TCR was assigned to its reactive spike region and to a CD4 or CD8 class using the MIRA data. Log10-transformed breadth and depth values were compared by one-way ANOVA with Sidak's multiple comparisons tests. As stored in TCRdb, this immuneACCESS dataset retains in-frame rearrangements with V and J assigned. A fraction of the clones does not appear; measured against another copy, unresolved V genes explain less than half of the discrepancy, and the remainder lacks a known reason. That table is the source of V, J and clone size, and D and trimming were worked out from the DNA. This sample gives approximately 150,000 clones in total; approximately 90% of them show up just once. The top ten clonotypes cover about 4.5% of the sample.

The chain links TRBV10-3 with TRBJ1-4; 8 bases in between match TRBD1. The source was peripheral blood, collected on day 0 of AZD1222 vaccination. The sequence was collected from an adult in good health. The DNA sequence is TGTGCCATCAGTGGGGGACAGGCTCAAACTAATGAAAAACTGTTTTTT. This codes for CAISGGQAQTNEKLFF.